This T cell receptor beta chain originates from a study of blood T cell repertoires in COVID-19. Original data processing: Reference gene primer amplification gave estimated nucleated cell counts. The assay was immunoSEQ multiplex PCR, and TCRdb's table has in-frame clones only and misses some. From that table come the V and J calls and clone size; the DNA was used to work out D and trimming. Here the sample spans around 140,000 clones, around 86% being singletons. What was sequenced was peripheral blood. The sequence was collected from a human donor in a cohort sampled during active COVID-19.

CDR3 residues: CASSYETGAVGEQYF. DNA for the CDR3: TGTGCCAGCAGTTATGAGACAGGGGCAGTCGGGGAGCAGTACTTC. The rearrangement joins TRBV28 to TRBJ2-7; the match to TRBD1 covers 8 bases. V gave up 4 bases and J gave up 7 bases; unmatched junction bases: 12. Germline CDR1 is MDHEN and CDR2 is SYDVKM. The CDR3 length is 15 residues.